Sequencing of this T cell receptor beta chain was carried out in a study of T cell responses to AZD1222 COVID-19 vaccine (dated by TCRdb to the early 2020s). Regarding the research as a whole: AZD1222 recipients with second doses at about 4 weeks or about 12 weeks were pooled, because spike-specific TCR depth and breadth did not differ between schedules. Trial participants were enrolled by age into subgroups of 18-55, 56-69 and 70-plus years, and around 140, 26 and 57 TCR-sequenced participants, respectively, were included in these subgroups. TCR sequencing covered more than 230 trial participants: approximately 200 given two doses of AZD1222 and 26 given two doses of MenACWY control vaccine.

A word on this clone: Its cognate antigen has yet to be identified. No base qualities exist here, and no much larger clone lies one base off it.

This specimen's time point label, per the study, means: baseline before first vaccination. Samples from vaccinated people were obtained from the UK trials COV001 and COV002, which included a single-blind randomized controlled phase 2/3 trial of AZD1222 (ChAdOx1 nCoV-19) in healthy adults. For TCRbeta chain sequencing, PBMC samples were collected from trial participants at day 0 and at day 28 after the second dose. The CDR3 covers 13 residues, taking in both the cysteine and the phenylalanine. Only CDR3 DNA remains: 39 bases, in frame from the first base. In the germline V gene (reference sequence), CDR1 corresponds to SEHNR and CDR2 to FQNEAQ. Between the V and J ends, shortened by 4 bases and 8 bases respectively, the junction contains 14 bases. The CDR3 regions of human TCRbeta chains were subjected to immunosequencing. On the study's bioinformatics: TCRs in the repertoires were matched against a reference library of SARS-CoV-2-specific TCRs that had been generated with the MIRA antigen-specificity platform. Breadth meant the fraction of unique TCRs that were SARS-CoV-2-associated, whereas depth meant the fraction of total T cells that were SARS-CoV-2-associated. Using the MIRA data, every spike-specific TCR was mapped to the spike region that the TCR reacted to and assigned to either a CD4 or a CD8 class. Log10-transformed breadth and depth values were compared by one-way ANOVA with Sidak's multiple comparisons tests. TCRdb carries this immuneACCESS record with in-frame sequences only. Its versions omit some clonotypes, under half of them owing to an unresolved V gene in the studies checked, with the rest unexplained. V, J and clone size reflect that table, while D and trimming were determined from the DNA. The sample has about 73,000 clones on record, about 87% of them singletons. Clones ranked in the top ten supply around 21% of the sample.

Study-wide findings and limitations: The whole spike protein was spanned by vaccine-associated CD4 TCRs, and dominant responses were seen in regions 160-218 and 743-854. In the small 56-69-year group, the increase in depth fell short of significance, most likely because of low power. Nearly half of unique spike-specific TCRs reportedly recognized epitopes outside regions mutated in the B.1.351 and B.1.1.7 variants. Conclusions about previously exposed vaccinees are limited, since just a handful of AZD1222 recipients were seropositive for SARS-CoV-2 at baseline. Spike-specific TCR breadth and depth rose significantly after two AZD1222 doses compared with day 0 and with MenACWY recipients. Participants were mostly white British, with more females than males. The authors suggested clonal diversity may have been underestimated. No day 14 peak-response samples were available, so repertoires were characterized only after the peak T cell response.

The receptor was isolated from an adult in good health. The chain was built from TRBV7-9 and TRBJ1-2; no D gene call is confident. The material was peripheral blood, obtained on day 0 of AZD1222 vaccination. The DNA sequence is as follows: TGTGCCAGCAGCTCTGGACCGGGAAGGGGCTACACCTTC. Translated, this gives CASSSGPGRGYTF.